Listed below are T cell receptor beta chains from one sample, sequenced in a study of molecular identifiers for immune sequencing clone quantification. TCRdb processed the PCR reads anew with MiXCR; each CDR3 protein has one entry. The sample has approximately 59,000 distinct CDR3 sequences, less than 20% seen once. Sequenced input: naive CD8+ T cells from blood, with Jurkat cell RNA spiked in. All receptors derive from a human donor in good health. Some libraries in this study had Jurkat cell RNA spiked in. Both conserved end residues are part of each CDR3. D genes are given only for firm matches. Where a row states a size, it is once, few, many or the class of an expanded clone; other rows omit it.

DNA | CDR3 | D | size | J | V
TGTGCCAGCAGTTTATGGCTAGCGGGGGCCCAAGAGACCCAGTACTTC | CASSLWLAGAQETQYF | TRBD2 | many | TRBJ2-5 | TRBV28
TGTGCCAGCAGTGAAGGCGACCTGGACCCTGAAGCTTTCTTT | CASSEGDLDPEAFF | NA | many | TRBJ1-1 | TRBV25-1
TGCGCCAGCAGCCAATTAATGACAGGGGGTACCAGTGAGCAGTACTTC | CASSQLMTGGTSEQYF | TRBD1 | many | TRBJ2-7 | TRBV4-1
TGTGCCAGTAGTATGGGCACGAACACCGGGGAGCTGTTTTTT | CASSMGTNTGELFF | NA | many | TRBJ2-2 | TRBV19
TGTGCCAGCAGTTCGCCCGGGACTAGCGGGAACTCCTACAATGAGCAGTTCTTC | CASSSPGTSGNSYNEQFF | TRBD2 | NA | TRBJ2-1 | TRBV6-6
TGTGCCAGCAGTCGTACTCAACCCCGTCTTTCGGATAGCTCCTACGAGCAGTACTTC | CASSRTQPRLSDSSYEQYF | NA | many | TRBJ2-7 | TRBV6-5
TGTGCCAGCAGCCCTAGCGGGAGGGCGGCCGGGGAGCTGTTTTTT | CASSPSGRAAGELFF | TRBD2 | NA | TRBJ2-2 | TRBV9
TGCAGCGTCCGAATGTTCACAGGGGTCCCTCAGCCCCAGCATTTT | CSVRMFTGVPQPQHF | TRBD1 | many | TRBJ1-5 | TRBV29-1
TGCAGTGCTAGAGATCTTCGTTGGAATGAGCAGTTCTTC | CSARDLRWNEQFF | NA | many | TRBJ2-1 | TRBV20-1
TGCGCCAGCAGCCATCGACAGGGGGCAAGAGAAAAACTGTTTTTT | CASSHRQGAREKLFF | TRBD1 | many | TRBJ1-4 | TRBV4-3
TGTGCCGGCAGTGAAGGGCTAGCGGGGCTCTACGAGCAGTACTTC | CAGSEGLAGLYEQYF | TRBD2 | once | TRBJ2-7 | TRBV6-1
TGTGCCAGCAGCTCGTCTCTAGCTAGCGGAGAGATAGGGGAGCTGTTTTTT | CASSSSLASGEIGELFF | TRBD2 | many | TRBJ2-2 | TRBV7-6
TGTGCCAGCCTCCCATCGGCTAGCGGTTACAATGAGCAGTTCTTC | CASLPSASGYNEQFF | TRBD2 | few | TRBJ2-1 | TRBV28
TGTGCCAGTAGTATTGTTGGGGGACAGGGGCCGGAGCAGCCCCAGCATTTT | CASSIVGGQGPEQPQHF | TRBD1 | NA | TRBJ1-5 | TRBV19
TGCAGCGTAGGAGGGGGGGGGCAGCCCCAGCATTTT | CSVGGGGQPQHF | NA | many | TRBJ1-5 | TRBV29-1
TGTGCCAGCAGCCACGGACAGTCACTGAACACTGAAGCTTTCTTT | CASSHGQSLNTEAFF | NA | many | TRBJ1-1 | TRBV9
TGTGCCAGCAGGAGATATGAGGGCACTGAAGCTTTCTTT | CASRRYEGTEAFF | NA | few | TRBJ1-1 | TRBV13
TGCAGTGCTAGCCCCCCACTAGCGGGAGGGCCTTATGGCGATGAGCAGTTCTTC | CSASPPLAGGPYGDEQFF | TRBD2 | many | TRBJ2-1 | TRBV20-1
TGTGCCACCAGTTCCAGGGTTGCCAAAAACATTCAGTACTTC | CATSSRVAKNIQYF | NA | many | TRBJ2-4 | TRBV24-1
TGTGCCAGCAGACCGAACACCGGGGAGCTGTTTTTT | CASRPNTGELFF | NA | many | TRBJ2-2 | TRBV27
TGTGCCAGCAGCCGGGGACTAGCGGGAGTGTCTGAGCAGTACTTC | CASSRGLAGVSEQYF | TRBD2 | many | TRBJ2-7 | TRBV4-2
TGCAGCGTTGGGGGGGGGTCGGCTCCTTCCTACGAGCAGTACTTC | CSVGGGSAPSYEQYF | TRBD2 | many | TRBJ2-7 | TRBV29-1
TGTGCCAGCTCAGACGGTAATAATTCACCCCTCCACTTT | CASSDGNNSPLHF | NA | NA | TRBJ1-6 | TRBV25-1
TGTGCCAGCAGTTTCGCGACAGATAGCAATCAGCCCCAGCATTTT | CASSFATDSNQPQHF | NA | many | TRBJ1-5 | TRBV28
TGTGCCAGCAGCTCGGGACTAGCGGGAGGACTCTCCTACGAGCAGTACTTC | CASSSGLAGGLSYEQYF | TRBD2 | many | TRBJ2-7 | TRBV7-9
TGTGCCAGCAGCTTAGCGCAAGGACAGAACACTGAAGCTTTCTTT | CASSLAQGQNTEAFF | NA | many | TRBJ1-1 | TRBV7-9
TGTGCCACCAGTGGAACGGGGGTAGGTTACGAGCAGTACTTC | CATSGTGVGYEQYF | NA | many | TRBJ2-7 | TRBV24-1
TGTGCCAGCAGCACGGGGACTAGCGGCGCCTACGAGCAGTACTTC | CASSTGTSGAYEQYF | TRBD2 | few | TRBJ2-7 | TRBV9
TGCGCCAGCAGGCAATACAGGGGCGGGAACACTGAAGCTTTCTTT | CASRQYRGGNTEAFF | TRBD1 | many | TRBJ1-1 | TRBV4-3
TGTGCCAGTATAGGAGGGGCGACAGATACGCAGTATTTT | CASIGGATDTQYF | NA | many | TRBJ2-3 | TRBV19
TGTGCCAGCAGCTTAAACTCGGCCGGGGAGCTGTTTTTT | CASSLNSAGELFF | NA | many | TRBJ2-2 | TRBV7-6
TGTGCCAGCAGTTACAGGGGCCCCAATCAGCCCCAGCATTTT | CASSYRGPNQPQHF | NA | many | TRBJ1-5 | TRBV6-5
TGTGCCAGCAGCTTAGAAGTGGCCGGTAGCAATCAGCCCCAGCATTTT | CASSLEVAGSNQPQHF | NA | many | TRBJ1-5 | TRBV7-6
TGCAGTGCTGGGTCGGGAGAGGGTTACAATGAGCAGTTCTTC | CSAGSGEGYNEQFF | NA | many | TRBJ2-1 | TRBV20-1
TGTGCCAGCAGCCCGACAGGGCTCCTCGCGGAGCAGTACTTC | CASSPTGLLAEQYF | TRBD1 | NA | TRBJ2-7 | TRBV9
TGTGCCAGCAGTTTTAAGGGGACAGGGGGCGCCTTAGGGAGATTGGGAGGCTACACCTTC | CASSFKGTGGALGRLGGYTF | TRBD1 | few | TRBJ1-2 | TRBV12-3/TRBV12-4
TGTGCCAGCAGTTTCTTGCAGCGGTCTAGCACAGATACGCAGTATTTT | CASSFLQRSSTDTQYF | NA | many | TRBJ2-3 | TRBV28
TGTGCCAGCAGTTACTCCGGGAGCGGGGAGCAGTACTTC | CASSYSGSGEQYF | NA | many | TRBJ2-7 | TRBV6-5
TGTGCCAGCAGCTTAACTGTGACGGGGCCGCAGTACTTC | CASSLTVTGPQYF | NA | many | TRBJ2-7 | TRBV13
TGTGCCAGCAGCCCCGAGGTTTTCGCGACAGATACGCAGTATTTT | CASSPEVFATDTQYF | NA | many | TRBJ2-3 | TRBV7-8
TGTGCCAGCAGCTCCATGAGGGACAGCTACACCTTC | CASSSMRDSYTF | NA | many | TRBJ1-2 | TRBV7-9
TGTGCCAGCAGCCCCGCCAGACTCTCCTACGAGCAGTACTTC | CASSPARLSYEQYF | NA | once | TRBJ2-7 | TRBV7-9
TGTGCCAGCAGTTGGGTCCTAGCGGTTAACGAGCAGTACTTC | CASSWVLAVNEQYF | TRBD2 | NA | TRBJ2-7 | TRBV12-3/TRBV12-4
TGTGCCAGCAGTTACAAGGCCCTTTCATACAATGAGCAGTTCTTC | CASSYKALSYNEQFF | NA | NA | TRBJ2-1 | TRBV6-2/TRBV6-3
TGCAGCGTTTACGGGACAGGGATTACCTACGAGCAGTACTTC | CSVYGTGITYEQYF | TRBD1 | many | TRBJ2-7 | TRBV29-1
TGTGCCAGCAGCCGTACAGTTCGGTTCTTC | CASSRTVRFF | NA | NA | TRBJ2-1 | TRBV12-3/TRBV12-4
TGTGCCAGCAGTTCTCAGGCGGGGGGCAGGGATGAGCAGTTCTTC | CASSSQAGGRDEQFF | TRBD2 | few | TRBJ2-1 | TRBV12-3/TRBV12-4
TGCAGTGCCACGCCTACAGGGAAATACAATGAGCAGTTCTTC | CSATPTGKYNEQFF | NA | NA | TRBJ2-1 | TRBV20-1
TGTGCCGGCAGTTTATTAGGGGGTAGTCAGCCCCAGCATTTT | CAGSLLGGSQPQHF | NA | NA | TRBJ1-5 | TRBV27
TGTGCCAGTAGTATAGGGAACAATGAGCAGTTCTTC | CASSIGNNEQFF | NA | few | TRBJ2-1 | TRBV19
TGTGCCAGTAGTCCGGGGACAGGGGACTATGGCTACACCTTC | CASSPGTGDYGYTF | TRBD1 | many | TRBJ1-2 | TRBV19
TGTGCCAGTAGAAAGACAGGGATCAATGAGCAGTTCTTC | CASRKTGINEQFF | TRBD1 | few | TRBJ2-1 | TRBV19
TGTGCCAGCAGCTACGGACTAGCGTCGGATGAGCAGTTCTTC | CASSYGLASDEQFF | TRBD2 | many | TRBJ2-1 | TRBV7-8
TGCAGCGTTAAAAAGGGGTGGAGCACTGAAGCTTTCTTT | CSVKKGWSTEAFF | NA | many | TRBJ1-1 | TRBV29-1